Reported below is one T cell receptor beta chain. Its antigen remains unidentified. CDR3 length: 16 residues. From germline, CDR1 is LNHDA and CDR2 SQIVND (reference sequence). Trimming took 5 bases from V and 0 from J; bases not matched to a gene: 3. The data were obtained in a study of cytomegalovirus exposure and HLA in healthy donors. The donors gave bone marrow, and they were healthy. PCR employed 60 Vbeta and 13 Jbeta primers. The table came from immunoSEQ multiplex PCR; TCRdb's copy has only in-frame clones and leaves some out. Among some 130,000 clones, approximately 80% were seen once, and the ten largest hold 4.2%. Study-wide findings and caveats: It emerged from a later analysis that several of the most significant clusters appeared to be linked to common viral pathogens. The authors considered a cluster of highly shared sequence variants likely to be a sequencing artifact.

This receptor was identified in a male donor in good health and CMV-seropositive. J is TRBJ2-6 and V is TRBV19; the match to TRBD1 covers 8 bases. Sequencing was performed on PBMCs. CDR3 loop: CASSGTGFSGANVLTF. The CDR3 DNA is TGTGCCAGTAGTGGGACAGGATTCTCTGGGGCCAACGTCCTGACTTTC.